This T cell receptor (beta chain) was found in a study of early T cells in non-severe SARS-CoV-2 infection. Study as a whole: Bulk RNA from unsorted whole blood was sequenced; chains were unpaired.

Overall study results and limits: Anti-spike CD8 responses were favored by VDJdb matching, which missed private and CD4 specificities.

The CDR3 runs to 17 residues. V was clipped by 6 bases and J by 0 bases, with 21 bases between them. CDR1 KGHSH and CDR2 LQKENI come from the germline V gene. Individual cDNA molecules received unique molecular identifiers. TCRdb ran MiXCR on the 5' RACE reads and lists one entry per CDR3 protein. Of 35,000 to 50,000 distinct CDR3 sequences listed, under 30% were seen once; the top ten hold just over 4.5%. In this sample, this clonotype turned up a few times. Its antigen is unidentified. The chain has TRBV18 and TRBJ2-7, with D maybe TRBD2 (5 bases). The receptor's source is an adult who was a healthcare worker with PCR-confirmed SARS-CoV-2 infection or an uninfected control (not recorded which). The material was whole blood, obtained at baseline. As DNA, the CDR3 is TGTGCCAGCTCGTCTAGTTCGCGCGGGCGAAGCTCCTACGAGCAGTACTTC. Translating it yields CASSSSSRGRSSYEQYF.